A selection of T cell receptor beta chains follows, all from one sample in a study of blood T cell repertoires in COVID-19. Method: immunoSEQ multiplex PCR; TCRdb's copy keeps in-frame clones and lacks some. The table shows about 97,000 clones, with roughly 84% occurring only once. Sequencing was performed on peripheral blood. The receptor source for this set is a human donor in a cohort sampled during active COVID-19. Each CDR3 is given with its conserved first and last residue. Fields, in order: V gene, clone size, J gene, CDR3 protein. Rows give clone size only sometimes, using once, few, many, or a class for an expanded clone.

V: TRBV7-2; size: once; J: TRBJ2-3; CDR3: CASSSGLNSLSSTDTQYF
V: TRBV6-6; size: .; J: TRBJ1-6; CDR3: CASSPGTGQGNSPLHF
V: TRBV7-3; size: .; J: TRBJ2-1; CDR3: CASSLTQRGSYNEQFF
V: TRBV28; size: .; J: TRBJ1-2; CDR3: CASSTWGDYGYTF
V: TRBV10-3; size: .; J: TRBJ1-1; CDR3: CAISEGGRDTEAFF
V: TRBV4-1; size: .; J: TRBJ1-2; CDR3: CASSQGGGRTARGYTF
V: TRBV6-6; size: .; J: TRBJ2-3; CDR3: CASSYSWGQSTDTQYF
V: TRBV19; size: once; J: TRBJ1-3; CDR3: CASSIGVEVLSGNTIYF
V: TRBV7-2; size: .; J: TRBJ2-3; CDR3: CASSLLGTSGGMLGDTQYF
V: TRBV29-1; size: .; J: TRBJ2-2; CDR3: CSVTDRGNTGELFF
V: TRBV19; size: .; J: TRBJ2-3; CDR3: CASHERGGTDTQYF
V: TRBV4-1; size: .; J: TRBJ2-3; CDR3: CASSRTGGRDTQYF
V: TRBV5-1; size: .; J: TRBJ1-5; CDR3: CASSLEGGVGQPQHF
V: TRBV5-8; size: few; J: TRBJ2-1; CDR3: CASSYRLAGYNEQFF
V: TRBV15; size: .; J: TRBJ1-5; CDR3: CATGFRVGNQPQHF
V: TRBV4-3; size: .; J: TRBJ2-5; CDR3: CASSQDLREETQYF
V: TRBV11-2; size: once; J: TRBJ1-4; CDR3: CASRLGTANEKLFF
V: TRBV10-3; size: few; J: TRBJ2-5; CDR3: CAISTRTGPGETQYF
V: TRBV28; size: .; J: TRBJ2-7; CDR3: CASSLSTGAYEQYF
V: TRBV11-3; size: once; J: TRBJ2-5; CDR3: CASSPQGGLEGLETQYF
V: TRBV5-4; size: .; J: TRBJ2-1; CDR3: CASSLASGGSGHNEQFF
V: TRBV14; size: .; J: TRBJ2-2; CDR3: CASSPLPGWSTGELFF
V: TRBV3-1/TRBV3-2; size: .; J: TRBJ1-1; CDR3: CASSQLDRGTEAFF
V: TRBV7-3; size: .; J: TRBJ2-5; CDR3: CASSWRYQETQYF
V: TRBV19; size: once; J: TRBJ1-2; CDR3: CASSISGGLDGYTF
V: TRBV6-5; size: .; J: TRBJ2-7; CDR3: CASSSPETGASYEQYF